The 5 T cell receptor beta chains below come from one sample, sequenced in a study of cytomegalovirus exposure and HLA in healthy donors. PCR employed 60 Vbeta and 13 Jbeta primers. The protocol was immunoSEQ multiplex PCR, while the TCRdb copy is restricted to in-frame clones and leaves out a portion. Here the sample spans roughly 180,000 clones, roughly 75% being singletons. The sample consisted of PBMCs. These receptors all stem from a woman in her thirties in good health and CMV-seronegative.

The chain employs TRBV7-8 and TRBJ2-3; possible D gene TRBD2, 5 bases. Germline-derived CDR1 and CDR2 are SGHVS and FQNEAQ. Trimming removed 0 bases at V and 8 bases at J, with 15 bases between. This CDR3 contains 15 residues. The CDR3: CASSLARRGPVTQYF. CDR3 sequence (DNA): TGTGCCAGCAGCTTAGCCCGACGGGGTCCAGTTACGCAGTATTTT.

CDR3 nucleotides: TGTGCCAGCTCGCGACAGGGGGAGGGGACTGAAGCTTTCTTT. Amino acid sequence: CASSRQGEGTEAFF. This chain joins TRBV18 and TRBJ1-1; 9 bases align to TRBD1. CDR3 length: 14 residues. Germline V gives CDR1 KGHSH, CDR2 LQKENI. V lost 6 bases to trimming and J lost 5 bases; unmatched junction nucleotides: 7.

The chain uses TRBV5-1 and TRBJ1-6; 7 nucleotides agree with TRBD1. Germline V gene lookup returns CDR1 SGHRS and CDR2 YFSETQ. The CDR3 has 14 amino acids. The ends lost 7 bases at V and 5 bases at J; junction bases unmatched: 6. The CDR3 coding sequence is TGCGCCAGCCGATCCACAGGGGATAATTCACCCCTCCACTTT. This codes for CASRSTGDNSPLHF.

The gene calls are TRBV14 and TRBJ1-1; TRBD1 aligns across 7 bases. The junction had 9 bases not matched to a gene; V was cut back by 6 bases and J by 2 bases. The CDR3 sequence is 15 residues long. The germline gives CDR1 SGHDN, CDR2 FVKESK. CDR3 sequence: CASSRWGQLNTEAFF. CDR3 bases: TGTGCCAGCAGTCGCTGGGGACAGCTAAACACTGAAGCTTTCTTT.

The chain is built from TRBV5-1 and TRBJ1-1; TRBD1 aligns across 10 bases. Germline V gives CDR1 SGHRS, CDR2 YFSETQ. V was clipped by 4 bases and J by 10 bases; unmatched bases: 10. This CDR3 comprises 14 residues. CDR3 nucleotide sequence: TGCGCCAGCAGCGCCCGGGACAGGGGAGCGTTAGCTTTCTTT. Amino acids: CASSARDRGALAFF.